Following are 9 T cell receptor beta chains from one sample sequenced in a study of T cell responses to AZD1222 COVID-19 vaccine (dated by TCRdb to the early 2020s). The time point label, as the study defines it: baseline before first vaccination. The library was produced with the immunoSEQ multiplex PCR assay. TCRdb provides this immuneACCESS table in a form limited to in-frame rearrangements. Some clones are lacking; in checked studies, under half of them reflect an unresolved V gene, and why the rest are absent is not known. The sample profile shows 97,000 or so clones; more than 75% of them were found once. Jointly, the top ten make up around 3% of the sample. Sequenced here: peripheral blood, sampled on day 0 of AZD1222 vaccination. These receptors were taken from an adult in good health.

This chain links TRBV29-1 with TRBJ2-1, with 8 bases fitting TRBD2. After removal of 2 bases from V and 9 bases from J, the junction contained 12 bases not matched to a gene. Germline CDR1 SQVTM, CDR2 ANQGSEA. The CDR3 runs to 15 residues. This chain's CDR3 is CSVEYLGGRYGEQFF. The CDR3, as DNA: TGCAGCGTTGAATATCTAGGCGGGAGGTATGGTGAGCAGTTCTTC.

The chain combines TRBV5-1 with TRBJ2-3; 10 positions match TRBD1. Per the germline V gene, CDR1 is SGHRS and CDR2 is YFSETQ. CDR3 length: 18 amino acids. With V trimmed by 2 bases and J by 0 bases, 9 bases remained unmatched. The CDR3 DNA reads TGCGCCAGCAGCTTCTTGGGACAGGGGCCTATCAGCACAGATACGCAGTATTTT. This encodes CASSFLGQGPISTDTQYF.

The genes are TRBV6-5 and TRBJ2-2; TRBD2 matches 8 bases. CDR1 and CDR2 from the germline V gene are MNHEY and SVGAGI. The CDR3 runs to 14 residues. V dropped 2 bases and J dropped 5; count of bases not matched to a gene: 1. In DNA, the CDR3 is TGTGCCAGCAGTTACCGCGGGGGGACCGGGGAGCTGTTTTTT. Its translation is CASSYRGGTGELFF.

V gene TRBV3-1 (or the pseudogene TRBV3-2) combines with J gene TRBJ2-5; the match to TRBD1 covers 7 bases. Germline V lookup: CDR1 LGHDT, CDR2 YNNKEL (reference sequence). V lost 4 bases, J lost 2 bases, and 4 bases stayed unmatched. This CDR3 has 14 amino acids. This chain's CDR3 is CASSPQDRQETQYF. CDR3 nucleotide sequence: TGTGCCAGCAGCCCTCAGGACAGGCAAGAGACCCAGTACTTC.

The table lists this clone with a count of one. The chain carries TRBV28 and TRBJ1-1; no clear D. CDR3 length: 12 amino acids. Trimming stripped 3 bases from V and 7 bases from J, with 9 bases between. Germline CDR1 and CDR2: MDHEN and SYDVKM. CDR3 sequence reads: CASSFPASEAFF. CDR3 nucleotides: TGTGCCAGCAGTTTTCCGGCCAGTGAAGCTTTCTTT.

The V and J genes are TRBV27 and TRBJ2-2; TRBD2 might be the D (5 bases). The length of the CDR3 is 15 residues. CDR1 and CDR2 from the germline V gene are MNHEY and SMNVEV (reference sequence). Trimming shortened V by 5 bases and J by 0 bases, and 10 bases separated the two germline ends. CDR3 bases: TGTGCCAGCAGTGGAAGCGGCTCGAACACCGGGGAGCTGTTTTTT. Translating it yields CASSGSGSNTGELFF.

The genes are TRBV3-1 (or the pseudogene TRBV3-2) and TRBJ2-7, with 10 bases lining up with TRBD1. This CDR3 region has 14 residues. Germline V gene data show CDR1 as LGHDT and CDR2 as YNNKEL (reference sequence). Unmatched junction bases numbered 6, after V lost 4 bases and J lost 6 bases. The CDR3 loop is CASSPRDRGGEQYF. CDR3 nucleotide sequence: TGTGCCAGCAGCCCCCGGGACAGGGGCGGCGAGCAGTACTTC.

The chain links TRBV10-2 to TRBJ1-6; D is ambiguous. Germline CDR1 WSHSY, CDR2 SAAADI. Between the trimmed V and J ends, which lost 4 bases and 0 bases, there was a span of 10 bases. CDR3 length equals 16 residues. The CDR3 loop reads CASSATRSSYNSPLHF. As DNA, the CDR3 is TGCGCCAGCAGTGCCACGAGGAGCTCCTATAATTCACCCCTCCACTTT.

This clone was seen only once. The chain combines TRBV6-5 with TRBJ2-7; 12 positions agree with TRBD2. The CDR3 extends over 16 amino acids. V was pared by 2 bases and J by 3 bases, with 5 bases of the junction left unmatched. Germline V gene sequence: CDR1 MNHEY, CDR2 SVGAGI. CDR3 nucleotide sequence: TGTGCCAGCAGTTACACCGGACTAGCGGGAATCTACGAGCAGTACTTC. This translates into CASSYTGLAGIYEQYF.